This T cell receptor beta chain was recovered during a study of Graves' ophthalmopathy and Graves' hyperthyroidism. Study-level information: No treatment had been given when peripheral blood was collected at initial diagnosis.

This clonotype was counted ten times or more. CDR3 regions of TCR beta were amplified from RNA transcripts. HTBI primers served in a first-round RT-PCR, which a second-round multiplex PCR followed. One entry per CDR3 protein, called by TCRdb with MiXCR from the multiplex PCR reads. The repertoire holds around 600,000 distinct CDR3 sequences, with roughly two fifths as singletons. Germline V gene lookup returns CDR1 SNHLY and CDR2 FYNNEI. Trimming stripped 2 bases from V and 1 base from J, with 12 bases between. This CDR3 is built from 17 residues. This chain links TRBV2 with TRBJ1-6; D unresolved. The specimen sequenced was peripheral blood. The source is an adult man with Graves' ophthalmopathy. CDR3 residues: CASSETSVGSYNSPLHF. The CDR3 nucleotides read TGTGCCAGCAGTGAAACCTCGGTGGGGTCCTATAATTCACCCCTCCACTTT.